Following are 4 T cell receptor beta chains from one sample sequenced in a study of blood T cell repertoires in COVID-19. The method was immunoSEQ multiplex PCR; TCRdb's version includes in-frame clones alone and lacks a portion of them. The sample has roughly 170,000 clones, around 87% seen once. Source material: peripheral blood. The receptor source for this set is a woman in her seventies with COVID-19, enrolled during active disease.

This chain links TRBV9 with TRBJ1-1; possibly TRBD1 for D (5 bases). V was pared by 0 bases and J by 0 bases, with 12 bases between. The CDR3 covers 16 residues. The germline CDR1 and CDR2 sequences are SGDLS and YYNGEE. This chain's CDR3 is CASSVDAGLMNTEAFF. DNA for the CDR3: TGTGCCAGCAGCGTAGATGCAGGGCTTATGAACACTGAAGCTTTCTTT.

This clone was seen only a few times. The chain recombines TRBV15 with TRBJ2-7, with D perhaps matching TRBD2 (6 bases). The V and J ends lost 3 bases and 6 bases respectively, with 12 bases between them. Germline CDR1 LNHNV, CDR2 YYDKDF (reference sequence). CDR3 size: 13 residues. The CDR3 spells CATSRDYLGEQYF. CDR3 DNA sequence: TGTGCCACCAGCAGGGACTATTTAGGCGAGCAGTACTTC. The full variable domain, in which reference TRBV15 and TRBJ2-7 provide the parts outside the CDR3, is DAMVIQNPRYQVTQFGKPVTLSCSQTLNHNVMYWYQQKSSQAPKLLFHYYDKDFNNEADTPDNFQSRRPNTSFCFLDIRSPGLGDTAMYLCATSRDYLGEQYFGPGTRLTVT.

A single count supports this clone. The chain has TRBV5-1 and TRBJ1-1; D perhaps matches TRBD1 (6 bases). V was trimmed by 5 bases and J by 5 bases, leaving 16 bases between them. Germline-derived CDR1 and CDR2 are SGHRS and YFSETQ. The CDR3 covers 14 residues. The CDR3 DNA follows: TGCGCCAGCAGGGAGGTTCAGGGGATAACTGAAGCTTTCTTT. It yields the protein CASREVQGITEAFF.

V and J are TRBV19 and TRBJ1-5, with 8 bases lining up with TRBD1. V was pared by 3 bases and J by 4 bases, with 5 bases of the junction left unmatched. The CDR3 extends over 15 amino acids. In germline, CDR1 is LNHDA, CDR2 SQIVND (reference sequence). CDR3 amino acids: CASSILQGANQPQHF. The CDR3 DNA follows: TGTGCCAGTAGTATTCTGCAGGGGGCGAATCAGCCCCAGCATTTT.